This T cell receptor (beta chain) came from a study of sequential checkpoint blockade in melanoma. On the study more broadly: Maintenance nivolumab came after either treatment sequence. TCRbeta immunosequencing was performed on DNA from roughly 90 pretreatment melanoma tumor samples. Regarding the study as a whole: PD-L1 staining and CD8+ counts, not mutational load, tracked tumor T-cell clonality. Clinical benefit was about 30 times likelier when tumor T-cell fraction and clonality increased.

As for treatment: randomized to nivolumab then ipilimumab (arm A) or the reverse (arm B). Trimming cost V 6 bases and J 4 bases; bases outside gene matches: 5. The CDR3 extends over 14 amino acids. The germline CDR1 and CDR2 sequences are SGHNT and YENEEA. TCRdb's copy holds only in-frame clones and misses some; the assay was immunoSEQ multiplex PCR. The table lists about 2,500 clones, roughly 26% of them singletons. This clone appeared many times. Its target is unknown. V gene TRBV11-3 combines with J gene TRBJ1-2, with 10 bases identical to TRBD1. The source was tumor tissue (inferred from file names), collected from a patient given nivolumab and ipilimumab in sequence. The TCR sequence derives from a human donor with melanoma. CDR3 protein: CASRSRDRGYGYTF. CDR3 coding DNA: TGTGCCAGCAGATCCCGGGACAGGGGCTATGGCTACACCTTC.